This T cell receptor (beta chain) was obtained from a study of blood T cell repertoires in COVID-19. Germline loops: CDR1 DFQATT, CDR2 SNEGSKA (reference sequence). The CDR3 spans 14 residues. The V segment lost 3 bases and the J segment 3 bases; nucleotides outside the gene matches: 7. Participant age was about 18 to 95 years, and participants resided in fewer than 30 US areas. Participants' own reports of clinical history determined their cohort assignment. Authors' processing steps: Amplified reference gene primers provided the basis for estimating nucleated cell counts. Libraries were prepared by immunoSEQ multiplex PCR; TCRdb keeps only in-frame clonotypes and omits some of them. V and J calls and clone size come straight from that table; D and trimming were deduced from the DNA. The sample has about 160,000 clones, over 75% seen once.

V is TRBV20-1 and J is TRBJ1-2, with TRBD1 identical over 7 bases. The sequenced sample consisted of PBMCs or T cells enriched from blood (not recorded which). The clonotype originates from a woman between 45 and 65 years old who had recovered from COVID-19. CDR3 in amino acids: CSASPQGPDYGYTF. The CDR3 DNA is TGCAGTGCTAGTCCACAGGGGCCCGACTATGGCTACACCTTC.